The 19 T cell receptor beta chains below all came from one sample that was sequenced in a study of blood T cell repertoires in COVID-19. Measured with immunoSEQ multiplex PCR; TCRdb has only the in-frame clones, and not every one. The data show more than 200,000 clones, 84% seen once. The sequencing input was peripheral blood. The source is a woman of 80 years or more with COVID-19, enrolled during active disease.

This clone was seen only once. The chain is built from TRBV7-2 and TRBJ1-2; D not resolved. The V gene lost 3 bases and the J gene lost 3 bases, with 17 bases spanning the gap. CDR3 length equals 16 residues. CDR1 is SGHTA and CDR2 is FQGNSA in the germline V gene. The CDR3 DNA reads TGTGCCAGCAGCTTTGGCGCAGTTAGGGAGCACTATGGCTACACCTTC. This codes for CASSFGAVREHYGYTF.

The V gene is TRBV9, the J gene TRBJ2-7; TRBD2 agrees at 13 bases. The CDR3 consists of 18 residues. V lost 4 bases, J lost 0 bases, and 10 bases stayed unmatched. The germline CDR1 and CDR2 sequences are SGDLS and YYNGEE. The CDR3 sequence is CASSPRLAGGLSSYEQYF. In DNA form, the CDR3 reads TGTGCCAGCAGCCCGAGACTAGCGGGGGGCCTGAGCTCCTACGAGCAGTACTTC.

The V and J genes are TRBV10-3 and TRBJ1-2; D is uncertain. The CDR3 spans 14 residues. Looked up from germline, CDR1 is ENHRY and CDR2 is SYGVKD. V was clipped by 2 bases and J by 7 bases, with 14 bases between them. As DNA, the CDR3 is TGTGCCATCAGTGAGGCAGGAGGAGTCGCTGGCTACACCTTC. It encodes CAISEAGGVAGYTF.

The chain employs TRBV15 and TRBJ1-6; 7 positions agree with TRBD1. Looked up from germline, CDR1 is LNHNV and CDR2 is YYDKDF (reference sequence). This CDR3 spans 17 amino acids. The V and J ends lost 0 bases and 9 bases, in that order; junction bases with no gene match: 11. Here the CDR3 DNA reads TGTGCCACCAGCAGAGAGGGCAGGGGGTTCGTTGGTTCACCCCTCCACTTT. It specifies CATSREGRGFVGSPLHF.

This chain connects TRBV2 to TRBJ1-1; D call uncertain. Germline V CDR1 and CDR2: SNHLY, FYNNEI. This CDR3 contains 15 residues. V lost 7 bases and J 1 base, leaving 16 bases between the germline ends. The CDR3 reads CASKRFELGNTEAFF. The CDR3 nucleotides read TGTGCCAGCAAGCGGTTTGAGCTTGGGAACACTGAAGCTTTCTTT.

J is TRBJ1-2 and V is TRBV5-1, with no clear D. V was clipped by 4 bases and J by 3 bases, with 7 bases between them. The CDR3 loop spans 12 amino acids. Germline V lookup: CDR1 SGHRS, CDR2 YFSETQ. CDR3 protein: CASSREDYGYTF. The CDR3 nucleotides are TGCGCCAGCAGCAGGGAGGACTATGGCTACACCTTC.

The chain joins TRBV3-1 (or the pseudogene TRBV3-2) to TRBJ2-1; TRBD2 matches at 8 bases. The CDR3 length is 13 residues. V lost 4 bases to trimming and J lost 7 bases; unmatched junction nucleotides: 3. The germline gives CDR1 LGHDT, CDR2 YNNKEL (reference sequence). Written as DNA, the CDR3 is TGTGCCAGCAGCCTATCGGGAGGGAATGAGCAGTTCTTC. This gives the protein CASSLSGGNEQFF.

The rearrangement uses TRBV10-3 and TRBJ1-2, with D uncertain. This CDR3 comprises 15 residues. V gave up 10 bases and J gave up 9 bases, with 27 bases separating them. Per germline, CDR1 ENHRY and CDR2 SYGVKD. The CDR3 sequence: CATFAGSSARVSYTF. The DNA of the CDR3 is TGTGCCACCTTCGCGGGGTCGTCCGCCCGCGTCAGCTACACCTTC.

V usage is TRBV18 and J usage is TRBJ2-7; D ambiguous. The V end was cut by 3 bases, the J end by 3 bases, with 6 bases between. Germline lookup yields CDR1 KGHSH and CDR2 LQKENI. The CDR3 has 12 amino acids. CDR3 bases: TGTGCCAGCTCACCCATGCGCTACGAGCAGTACTTC. It is translated as CASSPMRYEQYF.

V and J are TRBV19 and TRBJ2-1; D might be TRBD2 (5 bases). The CDR3 is made up of 16 amino acids. The germline V gene encodes CDR1 LNHDA and CDR2 SQIVND (reference sequence). With 2 bases removed from V and 0 bases from J, the gap between germline ends came to 11 bases. This chain's CDR3 is CASSISGPSSYNEQFF. The CDR3 nucleotides read TGTGCCAGTAGTATAAGCGGACCCAGCTCCTACAATGAGCAGTTCTTC.

Regarding this clone: Since the CDR3 does not end with the conserved phenylalanine or tryptophan, this likely comes from a read error. The chain has TRBV28 and TRBJ1-2; D might be TRBD1 (5 bases). The germline V gene has CDR1 MDHEN and CDR2 SYDVKM. Between the trimmed V and J ends, which lost 10 bases and 0 bases, there was a span of 9 bases. The CDR3 is 12 residues long. The CDR3 here is CATTAANYGYTL. The CDR3 DNA is TGTGCCACGACAGCAGCTAACTATGGCTACACCCTC.

The V and J genes are TRBV5-1 and TRBJ2-1; a possible D gene is TRBD2 (5 bases). Deletions cut 4 bases from V and 8 bases from J, with 13 bases between. This CDR3 is built from 13 residues. Looked up from germline, CDR1 is SGHRS and CDR2 is YFSETQ. The CDR3 region has the DNA TGCGCCAGCAGCGTCCCGGGGAACGATGAGCAGTTCTTC. It yields the protein CASSVPGNDEQFF.

The chain is built from TRBV2 and TRBJ1-1; TRBD1 is a possible D gene (6 bases). From germline, CDR1 is SNHLY and CDR2 FYNNEI. The V end was cut by 6 bases, the J end by 5 bases, with 19 bases between. The CDR3 length is 15 residues. The CDR3 region is CASSELQGFETEAFF. In DNA, the CDR3 is TGTGCCAGCAGCGAATTACAGGGATTCGAGACTGAAGCTTTCTTT.

This clone has only a few counts. Written as DNA, the CDR3 is TGTGCCAGTAGTATTCCCACGAGGGCGAATGAAAAACTGTTTTTT. As protein: CASSIPTRANEKLFF. The chain joins TRBV19 to TRBJ1-4, with D unresolved. The CDR3 spans 15 residues. The germline CDR1 and CDR2 sequences are LNHDA and SQIVND (reference sequence). Trimming took 3 bases from V and 5 from J, leaving 13 bases between them. The complete variable domain, with remaining parts taken from reference TRBV19 and TRBJ1-4, reads DGGITQSPKYLFRKEGQNVTLSCEQNLNHDAMYWYRQDPGQGLRLIYYSQIVNDFQKGDIAEGYSVSREKKESFPLTVTSAQKNPTAFYLCASSIPTRANEKLFFGSGTQLSVL.

The rearrangement links TRBV7-9 to TRBJ2-5; TRBD2 agrees at 7 bases. Per the germline V gene, CDR1 is SEHNR and CDR2 is FQNEAQ (reference sequence). The J segment lost 9 bases and the V segment lost 3 bases, leaving 19 bases of the junction unmatched. This CDR3 contains 17 residues. CDR3 nucleotides: TGTGCCAGCAGCTTTAGACTCGGCGGGAGCACCCCCGGGGCCCAGTACTTC. Encoded protein: CASSFRLGGSTPGAQYF.

The gene calls are TRBV2 and TRBJ1-5; D unclear. Germline loops: CDR1 SNHLY, CDR2 FYNNEI. The CDR3 loop spans 14 amino acids. V was shortened by 5 bases and J by 0 bases, with 8 bases between the two germline ends. DNA of the CDR3: TGTGCCAGCAGTAGTGAGCTTAGCAATCAGCCCCAGCATTTT. Its protein product is CASSSELSNQPQHF.

This chain uses TRBV7-8 with TRBJ2-1; 14 nucleotides line up with TRBD2. Unmatched junction bases numbered 9, after V lost 5 bases and J lost 9 bases. Germline V lookup: CDR1 SGHVS, CDR2 FQNEAQ. The CDR3 extends over 16 amino acids. CDR3 protein: CASSPRTSGGSSEQFF. The CDR3 region has the DNA TGTGCCAGCAGCCCGAGGACTAGCGGGGGGTCAAGTGAGCAGTTCTTC. Drawing the rest from reference TRBV7-8 and TRBJ2-1, the complete variable domain is GAGVSQSPRYKVAKRGQDVALRCDPISGHVSLFWYQQALGQGPEFLTYFQNEAQLDKSGLPSDRFFAERPEGSVSTLKIQRTQQEDSAVYLCASSPRTSGGSSEQFFGPGTRLTVL.

V gene TRBV18 combines with J gene TRBJ1-5, with 12 nucleotides matching TRBD1. The CDR3 totals 16 residues. From germline, CDR1 is KGHSH and CDR2 LQKENI. Trimming cost V 4 bases and J 4 bases; bases outside gene matches: 5. CDR3 protein: CASSRGTGGLNQPQHF. CDR3 DNA: TGTGCCAGCTCACGAGGGACAGGGGGCTTGAATCAGCCCCAGCATTTT.

To note about this clone: Other DNA sequences of this sample code for an identical CDR3. The V gene is TRBV18, the J gene TRBJ1-5, with a tentative D call TRBD1 (5 bases). The CDR3 extends over 13 amino acids. Germline assignment: CDR1 KGHSH and CDR2 LQKENI. V shed 2 bases and J shed 3 bases, with 5 bases lying between them. CDR3 residues: CASSPGANQPQHF. The CDR3 nucleotides read TGTGCCAGCTCACCAGGGGCCAATCAGCCCCAGCATTTT. Based on the CDR3 plus reference TRBV18 and TRBJ1-5, the full variable domain is NAGVMQNPRHLVRRRGQEARLRCSPMKGHSHVYWYRQLPEEGLKFMVYLQKENIIDESGMPKERFSAEFPKEGPSILRIQQVVRGDSAAYFCASSPGANQPQHFGDGTRLSIL.